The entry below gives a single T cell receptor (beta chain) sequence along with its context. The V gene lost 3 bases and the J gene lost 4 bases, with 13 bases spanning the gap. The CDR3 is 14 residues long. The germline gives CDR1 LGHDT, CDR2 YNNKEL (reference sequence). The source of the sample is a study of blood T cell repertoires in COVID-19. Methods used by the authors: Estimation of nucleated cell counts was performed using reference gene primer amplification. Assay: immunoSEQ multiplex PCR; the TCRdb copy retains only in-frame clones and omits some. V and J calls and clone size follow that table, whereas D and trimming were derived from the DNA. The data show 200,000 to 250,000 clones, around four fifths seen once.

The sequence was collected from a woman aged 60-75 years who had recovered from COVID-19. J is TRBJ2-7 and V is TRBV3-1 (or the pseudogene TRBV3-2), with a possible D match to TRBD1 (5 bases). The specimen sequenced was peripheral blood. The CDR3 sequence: CASSHSRGRYEQYF. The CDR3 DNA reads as TGTGCCAGCAGCCATAGTAGGGGAAGGTACGAGCAGTACTTC.